This T cell receptor (beta chain) was captured by sequencing in a study of CXCR4 blockade with PD-1 therapy in pancreatic cancer. There are 12 residues in the CDR3. The junction had 5 bases not matched to a gene; V was cut back by 3 bases and J by 10 bases. Germline loops: CDR1 KGHSH, CDR2 LQKENI. Data came from immunoSEQ multiplex PCR; TCRdb stores just in-frame clones and leaves some out. The repertoire holds 3,600 or so clones, with about 40% as singletons. This TCR came from a human donor with pancreatic ductal adenocarcinoma. J is TRBJ1-1 and V is TRBV18; 7 bases line up with TRBD1. Material: tumor tissue. CDR3 protein: CASSPGRDRAFF. CDR3 in DNA: TGTGCCAGCTCACCGGGGAGGGACAGAGCTTTCTTT.